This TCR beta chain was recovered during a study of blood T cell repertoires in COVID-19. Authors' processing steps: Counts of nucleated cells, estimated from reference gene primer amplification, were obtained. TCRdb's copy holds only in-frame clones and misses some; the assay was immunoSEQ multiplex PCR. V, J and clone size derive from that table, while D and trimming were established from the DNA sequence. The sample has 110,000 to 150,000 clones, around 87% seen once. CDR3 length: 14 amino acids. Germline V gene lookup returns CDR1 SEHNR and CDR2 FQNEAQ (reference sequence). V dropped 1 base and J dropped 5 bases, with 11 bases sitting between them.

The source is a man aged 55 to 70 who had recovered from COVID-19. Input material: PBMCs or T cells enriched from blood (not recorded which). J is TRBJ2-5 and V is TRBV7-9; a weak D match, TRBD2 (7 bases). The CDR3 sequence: CASSLVGGQETQYF. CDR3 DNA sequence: TGTGCCAGCAGCTTAGTCGGGGGGCAGGAGACCCAGTACTTC.